This TCR beta chain was documented in a study of T cells in Graves' hyperthyroidism and ophthalmopathy. In the study overall: It was at initial diagnosis, before any treatment, that peripheral blood was collected. Study findings and constraints: Patients with ophthalmopathy were separated from those with stable hyperthyroidism by a 13 V-J model.

Germline CDR1 reads KGHSH; CDR2 reads LQKENI. The CDR3 runs to 14 residues. Under 3 months was the duration of disease in ophthalmopathy patients, who also had a Clinical Activity Score of at least 3 and a NOSPECS grade of at least 4. Worth noting for this clonotype: What it binds is unknown. The junction does not match germline at one end; this may be a read error.

RNA transcripts provided the source from which TCR beta CDR3 regions were amplified. In the first-round RT-PCR of the TCR CDR3, the HTBI primer set was used. TCRdb independently ran MiXCR on the multiplex PCR reads; one entry per CDR3 protein. Here the sample spans about 640,000 distinct CDR3 sequences, roughly 20% being singletons. The specimen was blood. The source is a man aged 25-45 years with Graves' ophthalmopathy. The V gene is TRBV18, the J gene TRBJ1-1; the D gene is possibly TRBD1 (6 bases). CDR3 sequence (DNA): TGTGCCAGCTCACCCGACAGGCTTAACACTGAAGTTTTCTTT. Its translation: CASSPDRLNTEVFF.